This T cell receptor beta chain was found in a study of blood T cell repertoires in COVID-19. Study at large: T cells, B-cell-depleted T cells, or PBMCs supplied cDNA or gDNA.

Methods used by the authors: Scientists estimated how many nucleated cells there were by amplifying reference gene primers. Clones were read by immunoSEQ multiplex PCR, and TCRdb kept only the in-frame ones, dropping some. Clone size and the V and J calls come from that table; the DNA yielded D and trimming. The sample consists of 140,000 to 150,000 clones, over 85% of them appearing once. The sequenced material came from peripheral blood. This receptor was taken from a human donor in a cohort sampled during active COVID-19.

CDR3 DNA sequence: TGTGCCAGCAGCCCCCAGCAGGGGGCGGGGACCGGGGAGCTGTTTTTT. The encoded protein is CASSPQQGAGTGELFF. The V call is TRBV9, the J call TRBJ2-2; 8 nucleotides line up with TRBD1. In germline, CDR1 is SGDLS, CDR2 YYNGEE. CDR3 length: 16 amino acids. Trimming at V came to 4 bases and at J to 5 bases, leaving 10 bases not matched to a gene.